This is a list of T cell receptor beta chains from one sample in a study of T cells in Graves' hyperthyroidism and ophthalmopathy. From the multiplex PCR reads, TCRdb called clonotypes with MiXCR, one entry per CDR3 protein. The sample lists about 480,000 distinct CDR3 sequences; approximately 15% were seen once. Input material: blood. These receptor sequences come from a woman aged 18-30 years with Graves' hyperthyroidism. CDR3s include the opening cysteine and the closing phenylalanine or tryptophan. Each record gives: V gene, D gene, J gene, clone size, CDR3 DNA, CDR3 protein. A D gene is named only where the DNA matches it firmly. Clone size is stated in some rows and not others, as once, few, many or a class when expanded.

TRBV10-3,NA,TRBJ2-1,many,TGTGCCATCAAAACCTCCTACAATGAGCAGTTCTTC,CAIKTSYNEQFF
TRBV6-5,TRBD2,TRBJ2-7,many,TGTGCCAGCAGTTACTCGACTAGCACCCACGAGCAGTACTTC,CASSYSTSTHEQYF
TRBV5-6,NA,TRBJ1-1,many,TGTGCCAGCAGCTTGAGGCCAGGCCTCTTGAACACTGAAGCTTTCTTT,CASSLRPGLLNTEAFF
TRBV3-1,NA,TRBJ2-4,many,TGTGCCAGCAGCCCTGGAACCATTCAGTACTTC,CASSPGTIQYF
TRBV6-2/TRBV6-3,NA,TRBJ2-7,NA,TGTGCCAGCAAATCAACCTACGAGCAGTACTTC,CASKSTYEQYF
TRBV6-5,NA,TRBJ1-5,NA,TGTGCCAGCAGTTCCGGGTCCACACGCAATCAGCCCCAGCATTTT,CASSSGSTRNQPQHF
TRBV6-5,NA,TRBJ1-2,NA,TGTGCCAGCAGTTACTCCGGTGGGGGCTATGGCTACACCTTC,CASSYSGGGYGYTF
TRBV10-2,NA,TRBJ1-1,few,TGCGCCAACATTCCCGAGGGGTGGACTGAAGCTTTCTTT,CANIPEGWTEAFF
TRBV20-1,TRBD2,TRBJ2-1,many,TGCAGTGCTCACAAGCGGGGCACCTACAATGAGCAGTTCTTC,CSAHKRGTYNEQFF
TRBV9,TRBD2,TRBJ2-1,NA,TGTGCCAGCACCGGGACTAGCGGGACCTATGAGCAGTTCTTC,CASTGTSGTYEQFF
TRBV12-3/TRBV12-4,NA,TRBJ2-1,many,TGTGCCAGCAGTTTTCGCTTGGAAGGCGCGGGTGAGCAGTTCTTC,CASSFRLEGAGEQFF
TRBV5-1,NA,TRBJ2-2,many,TGCGCCAGCAGCTTGGGTTCCAACACCGGGGAGCTGTTTTTT,CASSLGSNTGELFF
TRBV27,NA,TRBJ1-5,many,TGTGCCAGCAGTCCCCGTCGGGTAAGCAATCAGCCCCAGCATTTT,CASSPRRVSNQPQHF
TRBV5-4,NA,TRBJ1-2,NA,TGTGCCAGCAGCACCACAGGGCTCTATGGCTACACCTTC,CASSTTGLYGYTF
TRBV7-9,NA,TRBJ2-7,NA,TGTGCCAGCAGCCCAGCGGTCGGGGGCCGTTACGAGCAGTACTTC,CASSPAVGGRYEQYF
TRBV19,NA,TRBJ1-1,many,TGTGCCAGTAGTATAAATCCCAGGACGACTTTCTTT,CASSINPRTTFF
TRBV12-3/TRBV12-4,NA,TRBJ2-7,many,TGTGCCAGCAGTTTTCAAAGCTCCTACGAGCAGTACTTC,CASSFQSSYEQYF
TRBV20-1,TRBD2,TRBJ2-3,many,TGCAGTGCTAGTGTGGGAGGGCCTCCAGATACGCAGTATTTT,CSASVGGPPDTQYF
TRBV27,TRBD2,TRBJ2-1,many,TGTGCCAGCACCCTAGGGACTAGCGGGAGTAATGAGCAGTTCTTC,CASTLGTSGSNEQFF
TRBV4-2,TRBD2,TRBJ2-7,NA,TGTGCCAGCAGCCAATCTAGCGGAAAAAGCTCCTACGAGCAGTACTTC,CASSQSSGKSSYEQYF
TRBV7-9,NA,TRBJ2-1,many,TGTGCCAGCAGTTCCCAGGGGAATGAGCAGTTCTTC,CASSSQGNEQFF
TRBV20-1,TRBD1,TRBJ1-1,few,TGCAGTGCCCTGGGACAGGCTGAAGCTTTCTTT,CSALGQAEAFF
TRBV3-1,NA,TRBJ2-2,many,TGTGCCAGCAGCCCGACCCTGGACTCGCCCCAGTTCGCCGGGGAGCTGTTTTTT,CASSPTLDSPQFAGELFF
TRBV28,NA,TRBJ2-5,NA,TGTGCCAGCAGGGCCGGGGCAGCTCGGGAGACCCAGTACTTC,CASRAGAARETQYF
TRBV2,NA,TRBJ2-1,NA,TGTGCCAGCAGTGATGCAGCCGATGAGCAGTTCTTC,CASSDAADEQFF
TRBV18,TRBD2,TRBJ2-2,many,TGTGCCAGCTCACCGGGACTAGCGGCCGGGGAGCTGTTTTTT,CASSPGLAAGELFF
TRBV12-3/TRBV12-4,TRBD1,TRBJ2-7,many,TGTGCCAGCAGTTTAGGGAGGACAGGGGTTATATACGAGCAGTACTTC,CASSLGRTGVIYEQYF
TRBV30,NA,TRBJ1-5,many,TGTGCCTGTGGGGGCGGTGGCAATCAGCCCCAGCATTTT,CACGGGGNQPQHF
TRBV12-3/TRBV12-4,NA,TRBJ2-5,NA,TGTGCCAGCAGTTCACACAACAGGGCTCAAGAGACCCAGTACTTC,CASSSHNRAQETQYF
TRBV2,NA,TRBJ1-5,few,TGTGCCAGCAGTGGACAGGTGATTAATCAGCCCCAGCATTTT,CASSGQVINQPQHF